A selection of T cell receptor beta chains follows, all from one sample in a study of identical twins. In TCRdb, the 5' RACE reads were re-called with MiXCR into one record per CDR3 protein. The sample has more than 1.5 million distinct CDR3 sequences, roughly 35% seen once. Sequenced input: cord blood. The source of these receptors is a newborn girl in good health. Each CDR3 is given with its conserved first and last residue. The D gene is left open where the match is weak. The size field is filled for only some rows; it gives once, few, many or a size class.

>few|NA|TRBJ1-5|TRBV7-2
CASSLAQVGSPQHF
TGTGCCAGCAGCTTAGCACAGGTCGGCTCGCCCCAGCATTTT
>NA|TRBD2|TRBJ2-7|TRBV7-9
CASGGSPYASGRFNEQYF
TGTGCCAGCGGAGGTTCTCCCTACGCTAGCGGGAGGTTTAACGAGCAGTACTTC
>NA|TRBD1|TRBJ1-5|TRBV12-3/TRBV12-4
CASSPQGAVGQPRHF
TGTGCCAGCAGCCCACAGGGGGCCGTAGGTCAGCCCCGGCATTTT
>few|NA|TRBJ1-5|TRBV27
CASSRSGVSNQPQHF
TGTGCCAGCAGTCGCTCGGGGGTTAGCAATCAGCCCCAGCATTTT
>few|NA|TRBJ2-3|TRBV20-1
CSAPQGDTQYF
TGCAGTGCTCCCCAGGGAGATACGCAGTATTTT
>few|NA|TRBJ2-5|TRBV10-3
CAISAALQETQYF
TGTGCCATCAGTGCGGCATTACAAGAGACCCAGTACTTC
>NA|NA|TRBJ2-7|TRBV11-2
CASRSLHWKVQYF
TGTGCCAGCAGGTCACTACACTGGAAGGTTCAGTACTTC
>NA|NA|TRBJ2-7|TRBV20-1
CSAAIRANSYNEQYF
TGCAGTGCTGCCATCCGGGCGAATTCCTACAATGAGCAGTACTTC
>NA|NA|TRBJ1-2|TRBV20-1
CSARDRTDYGYTF
TGCAGTGCTAGAGATAGGACGGACTATGGCTACACCTTC
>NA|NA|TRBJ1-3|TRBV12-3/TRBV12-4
CASSFGDSGNTIYF
TGTGCCAGCAGTTTCGGTGACTCTGGAAACACCATATATTTT
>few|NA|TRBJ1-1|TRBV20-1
CSAPPWTDNTEAFF
TGCAGTGCCCCCCCGTGGACGGACAACACTGAAGCTTTCTTT
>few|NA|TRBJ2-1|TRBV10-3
CATTGRFNEQFF
TGTGCCACCACGGGACGGTTCAATGAGCAGTTCTTC
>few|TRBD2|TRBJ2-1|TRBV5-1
CASTSGGQPDNEQFF
TGCGCCAGCACCTCGGGGGGTCAGCCGGATAATGAGCAGTTCTTC
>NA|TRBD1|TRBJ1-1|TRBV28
CASSLIGTGGTEAFF
TGTGCCAGCAGTTTAATAGGGACAGGGGGCACTGAAGCTTTCTTT
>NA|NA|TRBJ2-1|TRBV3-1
CASSQQKSLEGGQFF
TGTGCCAGCAGCCAACAAAAGAGCCTAGAGGGTGGGCAGTTCTTC
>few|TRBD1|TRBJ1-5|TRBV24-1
CATSDLHPTGGHF
TGTGCCACCAGTGATTTGCATCCGACAGGGGGGCATTTT
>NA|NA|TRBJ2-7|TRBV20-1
CSAPDYPSSYEQYF
TGCAGTGCCCCGGACTACCCCAGCTCCTACGAGCAGTACTTC
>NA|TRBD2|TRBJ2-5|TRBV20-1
CSANLPRLAGAVNEQYF
TGCAGTGCTAATCTACCGCGTCTAGCGGGAGCGGTAAATGAGCAGTACTTC
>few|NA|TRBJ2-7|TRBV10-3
CATNPGQSSYEQYF
TGTGCCACCAATCCGGGACAAAGCTCCTACGAGCAGTACTTC
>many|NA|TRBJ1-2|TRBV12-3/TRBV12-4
CASSTGYGYTF
TGTGCCAGCTCGACAGGCTATGGCTACACCTTC
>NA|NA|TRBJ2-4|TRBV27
CASSLGAGPTWEQYF
TGTGCCAGCAGTTTAGGGGCGGGACCAACTTGGGAGCAGTACTTC
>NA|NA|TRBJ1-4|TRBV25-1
CASRAPGHLNEKLSF
TGTGCCAGTAGGGCCCCGGGACACCTAAATGAAAAACTGTCTTTT
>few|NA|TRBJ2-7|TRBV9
CASSRRKGEQYF
TGTGCCAGCAGCCGGCGTAAGGGCGAGCAGTACTTC
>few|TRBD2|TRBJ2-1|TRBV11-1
CASSLFSPASGNPYNEQFF
TGTGCCAGCAGCTTATTCAGCCCCGCCAGCGGGAACCCTTACAATGAGCAGTTCTTC
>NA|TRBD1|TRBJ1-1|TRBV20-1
CSARERGGLDTEAFF
TGCAGTGCTAGAGAGAGAGGGGGCCTGGACACTGAAGCTTTCTTT
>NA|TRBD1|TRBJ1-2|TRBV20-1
CSVLVRTGARGLYGYTF
TGCAGTGTCTTAGTCAGGACAGGGGCCCGGGGGCTCTATGGCTACACCTTC
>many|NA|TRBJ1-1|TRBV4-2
CASSQERGNTEAFF
TGTGCCAGCAGCCAAGAACGGGGAAACACTGAAGCTTTCTTT
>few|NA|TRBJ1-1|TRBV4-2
CASSQDGNRFLNTEAFF
TGTGCCAGCAGCCAAGATGGGAACAGGTTCCTTAACACTGAAGCTTTCTTT
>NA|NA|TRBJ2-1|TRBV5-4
CASSPGFDSYNEQFF
TGTGCCAGCAGCCCGGGGTTTGACTCCTACAATGAGCAGTTCTTC
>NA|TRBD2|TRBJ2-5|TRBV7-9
CASTPLGGPGETQYF
TGTGCCAGCACCCCTTTGGGAGGGCCGGGAGAGACCCAGTACTTC
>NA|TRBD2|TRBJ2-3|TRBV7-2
CASSYRGGQGRSQYF
TGTGCCAGCAGCTATCGCGGGGGGCAGGGTCGATCGCAGTATTTT
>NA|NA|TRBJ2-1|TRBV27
CASSLKDSSYNEQFF
TGTGCCAGCAGTTTAAAGGACAGCTCCTACAATGAGCAGTTCTTC
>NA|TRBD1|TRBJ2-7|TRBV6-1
CVSSVQGDYEQYF
TGTGTCAGCAGTGTACAGGGGGACTACGAGCAGTACTTC
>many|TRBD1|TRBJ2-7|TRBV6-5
CASSTGTGTYEQYF
TGTGCCAGCAGTACCGGGACAGGGACCTACGAGCAGTACTTC
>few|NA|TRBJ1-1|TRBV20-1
CSARGGMMNTEAFF
TGCAGTGCTAGGGGAGGGATGATGAACACTGAAGCTTTCTTT
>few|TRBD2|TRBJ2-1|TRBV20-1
CSATTEGLVYIYNEQFF
TGCAGTGCTACCACAGAAGGACTAGTCTATATCTACAATGAGCAGTTCTTC
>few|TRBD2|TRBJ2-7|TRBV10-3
CATGRGAYEQYF
TGTGCCACGGGGCGGGGGGCCTACGAGCAGTACTTC
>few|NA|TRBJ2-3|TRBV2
CASRGRAPITDTQYF
TGTGCCAGCAGAGGACGTGCCCCTATCACAGATACGCAGTATTTT
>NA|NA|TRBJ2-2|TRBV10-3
CAILAPNTGELFF
TGTGCCATCCTTGCCCCGAACACCGGGGAGCTGTTTTTT
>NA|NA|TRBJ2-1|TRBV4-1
CASSQVPVGEQFF
TGCGCCAGCAGCCAAGTTCCTGTGGGTGAGCAGTTCTTC
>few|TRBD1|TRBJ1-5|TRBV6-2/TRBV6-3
CASSRWPRGRAGPQHF
TGTGCCAGCAGCCGTTGGCCGAGGGGGCGCGCTGGGCCCCAGCATTTT
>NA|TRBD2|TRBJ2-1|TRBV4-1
CASSQDLKREINNEQFF
TGCGCCAGCAGCCAAGATCTAAAGCGGGAGATCAACAATGAGCAGTTCTTC
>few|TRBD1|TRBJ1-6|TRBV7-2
CASSLAQGLNSPLHF
TGTGCCAGCAGCTTAGCACAGGGGCTTAATTCACCCCTCCACTTT
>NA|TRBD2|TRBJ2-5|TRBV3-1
CASSPSGTSGVYEQYF
TGTGCCAGCAGTCCCTCCGGGACTAGCGGGGTGTATGAGCAGTACTTC
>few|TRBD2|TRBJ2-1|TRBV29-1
CSVAPRTSGQETQFF
TGCAGCGTTGCCCCTAGGACTAGCGGGCAAGAGACCCAGTTCTTC
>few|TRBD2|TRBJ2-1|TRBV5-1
CATSLNREGVEQFF
TGCGCCACCTCTCTCAACCGGGAGGGCGTTGAGCAGTTCTTC
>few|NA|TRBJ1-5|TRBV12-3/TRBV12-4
CASTRNREAQHF
TGTGCCAGCACCCGTAACAGGGAAGCCCAGCATTTT
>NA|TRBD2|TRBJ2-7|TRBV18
CASSRWGTSGTLTYEQYF
TGTGCCAGCTCACGATGGGGGACTAGCGGGACTCTTACCTACGAGCAGTACTTC
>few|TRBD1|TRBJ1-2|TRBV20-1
CSAADREPYGYTF
TGCAGTGCGGCGGACAGGGAACCCTATGGCTACACCTTC
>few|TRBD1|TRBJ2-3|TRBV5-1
CASSTTGLGTDTQYF
TGCGCCAGCAGCACGACAGGGCTAGGCACAGATACGCAGTATTTT
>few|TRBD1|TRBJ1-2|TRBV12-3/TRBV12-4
CASTDRGAFVGYTF
TGTGCCAGCACCGACAGGGGCGCATTTGTGGGCTACACCTTC
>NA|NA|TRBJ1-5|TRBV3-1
CASSQGEVGPQHF
TGTGCCAGCAGCCAAGGGGAGGTGGGGCCCCAGCATTTT
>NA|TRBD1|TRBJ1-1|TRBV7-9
CASSLIGRGPGTEAFF
TGTGCCAGCAGCTTGATAGGGAGGGGGCCCGGCACTGAAGCTTTCTTT